Listed here is a single T cell receptor beta chain. In TCRdb, the RT-PCR reads were re-called with MiXCR into one record per CDR3 protein. The sample has about 650,000 distinct CDR3 sequences, less than 15% seen once; the top ten hold 6% to 9.5%. The data belong to a study of response to subunit inactivated influenza vaccine. V lost 3 bases and J lost 1, with 12 bases in between. Germline values: CDR1 DFQATT, CDR2 SNEGSKA (reference sequence). This CDR3 has 14 amino acids. This TCR derives from a man between 45 and 60 years old who received an inactivated influenza vaccine. The specimen comprised PBMCs from blood, sampled approximately 15 days before vaccination. The J gene is TRBJ1-1, the V gene TRBV20-1; TRBD1 might be the D (5 bases). CDR3 bases: TGCAGTGCTAGCAGAGGGGCGGCGAACACTGAAGCTTTCTTT. It codes for CSASRGAANTEAFF.